The 10 T cell receptor beta chains below were found in one sample sequenced in a study of CD8+ T cells in alopecia areata. RNA extraction and reverse transcription yielded cDNA as sequencing template. Method: immunoSEQ multiplex PCR; TCRdb's copy keeps in-frame clones and lacks some. This table holds some 16,000 clones, 45% to 65% found once. Both peripheral blood and punch biopsies of lesional scalp skin were obtained from patients who had alopecia areata. The sample comprised skin. Receptors originate from a human donor with alopecia areata.

The chain combines TRBV5-1 with TRBJ2-7; the D gene is possibly TRBD1 (5 bases). The germline V gene encodes CDR1 SGHRS and CDR2 YFSETQ. This CDR3 is 14 amino acids long. The V end was cut by 1 base, the J end by 2 bases, with 10 bases between. This chain's CDR3 is CASSLYQGPYEQYF. The CDR3 region has the DNA TGCGCCAGCAGCTTGTATCAGGGCCCCTACGAGCAGTACTTC.

This clone has only a few counts. The V and J genes are TRBV7-2 and TRBJ2-3; D ambiguous. Per the germline V gene, CDR1 is SGHTA and CDR2 is FQGNSA. Trimming took off 3 bases at V and 3 bases at J, with 7 bases between the two ends. This CDR3 comprises 13 residues. CDR3 DNA: TGTGCCAGCAGCTTTTTCCTTACAGATACGCAGTATTTT. Translating gives CASSFFLTDTQYF.

This clone was detected a few times. The CDR3 DNA reads as TGTGCCAGCCGAGGGGGCTGGACCGGGGAGCTGTTTTTT. It translates to CASRGGWTGELFF. The genes are TRBV7-9 and TRBJ2-2; 7 bases map to TRBD1. J gave up 5 bases and V 8 bases, and 5 bases lay outside the gene matches. Per the germline V gene, CDR1 is SEHNR and CDR2 is FQNEAQ (reference sequence). This CDR3 is 13 amino acids long.

J is TRBJ2-1 and V is TRBV7-2, with D tentatively TRBD2 (6 bases). Trimming removed 6 bases at V and 2 bases at J, with 14 bases between. This CDR3 spans 15 amino acids. Germline values: CDR1 SGHTA, CDR2 FQGNSA. The CDR3 loop is CASSTSGHPYNEQFF. The CDR3 DNA reads TGTGCCAGCAGTACGAGCGGGCATCCCTACAATGAGCAGTTCTTC.

This clone showed up just a few times. The gene calls are TRBV13 and TRBJ1-1; 10 nucleotides align to TRBD1. Trimming at V came to 3 bases and at J to 4 bases, leaving 5 bases not matched to a gene. The CDR3 runs 15 residues. The germline CDR1 and CDR2 sequences are PRHDT and FYEKMQ (reference sequence). Here the CDR3 DNA reads TGTGCCAGCAGCTTCCCGACAGGGGGCTTCACTGAAGCTTTCTTT. Translation gives CASSFPTGGFTEAFF.

The V gene is TRBV19, the J gene TRBJ1-2; D uncertain. CDR3 length: 15 residues. In germline, CDR1 is LNHDA, CDR2 SQIVND (reference sequence). The V and J ends lost 7 bases and 1 base respectively, with 16 bases between them. CDR3 region: CASTPVAGGNYGYTF. The CDR3 DNA follows: TGTGCCAGTACTCCGGTGGCAGGAGGTAACTATGGCTACACCTTC.

This clone qualifies as medium-sized. This chain links TRBV4-1 with TRBJ2-7; perhaps TRBD2 as D (6 bases). The CDR3 contains 18 residues. V shed 0 bases and J shed 1 base, with 19 bases lying between them. The germline gives CDR1 MGHRA, CDR2 YSYEKL. Written as DNA, the CDR3 is TGCGCCAGCAGCCAAGATCGGCCGGGGGAGTCGGTATCCTACGAGCAGTACTTC. Translated: CASSQDRPGESVSYEQYF.

The V call is TRBV18, the J call TRBJ2-4; possibly TRBD1 for D (6 bases). CDR3 size: 16 residues. The ends were cut back, 3 bases at V and 1 base at J, with 13 bases in the middle. Per the germline V gene, CDR1 is KGHSH and CDR2 is LQKENI. CDR3 loop: CASSPPGGLAKNIQYF. The CDR3 DNA is TGTGCCAGCTCACCCCCTGGGGGCCTGGCCAAAAACATTCAGTACTTC.

The rearrangement joins TRBV6-6 to TRBJ2-7; unclear D gene. Germline loops: CDR1 MNHNY, CDR2 SVGAGI (reference sequence). CDR3 length equals 13 residues. V shed 5 bases and J shed 3 bases, with 11 bases lying between them. CDR3 in DNA: TGTGCCAGCAGTACCCCGGGTGGCTACGAGCAGTACTTC. Protein sequence: CASSTPGGYEQYF.

The V gene is TRBV28, the J gene TRBJ1-2, with D perhaps TRBD1 (5 bases). Germline CDR1 MDHEN, CDR2 SYDVKM. Trimming removed 3 bases from V and 0 bases from J, with 11 bases in between. The CDR3 contains 15 residues. Here the CDR3 DNA reads TGTGCCAGCAGTTTCAGCCAGGACACTAACTATGGCTACACCTTC. It specifies CASSFSQDTNYGYTF.